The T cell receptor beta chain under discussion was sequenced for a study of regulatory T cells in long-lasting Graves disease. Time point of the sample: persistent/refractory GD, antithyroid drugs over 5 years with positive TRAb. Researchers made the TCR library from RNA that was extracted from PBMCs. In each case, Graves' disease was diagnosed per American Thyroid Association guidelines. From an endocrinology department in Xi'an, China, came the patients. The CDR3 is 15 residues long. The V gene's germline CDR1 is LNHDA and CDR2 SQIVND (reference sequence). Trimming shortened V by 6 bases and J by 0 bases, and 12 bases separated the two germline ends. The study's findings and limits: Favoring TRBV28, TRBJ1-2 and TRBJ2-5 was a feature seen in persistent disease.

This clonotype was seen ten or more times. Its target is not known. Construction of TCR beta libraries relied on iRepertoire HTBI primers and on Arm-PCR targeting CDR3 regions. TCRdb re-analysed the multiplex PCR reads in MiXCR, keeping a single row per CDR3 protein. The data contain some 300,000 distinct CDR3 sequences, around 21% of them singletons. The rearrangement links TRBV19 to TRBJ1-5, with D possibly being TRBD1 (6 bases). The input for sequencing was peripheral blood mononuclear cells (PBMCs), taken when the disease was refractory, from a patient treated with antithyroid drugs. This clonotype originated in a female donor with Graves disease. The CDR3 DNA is TGTGCCAGTAGCAGGGGATGGAATAGCAATCAGCCCCAGCATTTT. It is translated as CASSRGWNSNQPQHF.